This TCR beta chain appears in the sequencing data of a study of T cells in women clearing cervical HPV infection. Whole-study context: Controls gave blood once infection was undetectable; cases at lesion identification.

As regards this clone: Sequencing ends 3 residues short of the CDR3 end; the germline J gene provides the rest.

Sequencing was performed with immunoSEQ multiplex PCR; in TCRdb, only in-frame clones are kept and a portion is missing. This table holds tens of thousands of clones. The CDR3 has 15 amino acids. J was trimmed by 6 bases and V by 1 base; bases with no gene match: 10. The germline V gene encodes CDR1 DFQATT and CDR2 SNEGSKA (reference sequence). The origin of this receptor is a woman between 18 and 75 years old with a cervical HPV16 infection that either progressed to CIN3+ or cleared (not recorded which). Sequences were obtained from blood buffy coat. This chain joins TRBV20-1 and TRBJ2-7; 9 bases line up with TRBD2. CDR3 loop: CSARGSLAGRIEQYF. The sequenced CDR3 bases are TGCAGTGCTAGAGGTAGCCTAGCGGGAAGGATCGAG.